A selection of T cell receptor beta chains follows, all from one sample in a study of cytomegalovirus exposure and HLA in healthy donors. Assay: immunoSEQ multiplex PCR; the TCRdb copy retains only in-frame clones and omits some. This sample has 250,000 to 350,000 clones; over 75% occur once, and the top ten carry over 0.9%. The sample consisted of PBMCs. The receptor set was obtained from a man aged 25-40 years in good health and CMV-seronegative. Both conserved end residues are part of each CDR3. D genes are given only for firm matches. Only part of the rows carry a size: once, few, many, or a class if the clone is expanded.

v_gene	j_gene	d_gene	abundance	CDR3aa	CDR3nt
TRBV12-5	TRBJ1-1	.	.	CASGLVGQGNTEAFF	TGTGCTAGTGGTTTGGTAGGGCAGGGGAACACTGAAGCTTTCTTT
TRBV30	TRBJ2-2	.	.	CASVTPGDTYTGELFF	TGTGCCTCGGTTACCCCCGGGGACACCTACACCGGGGAGCTGTTTTTT
TRBV7-2	TRBJ1-3	.	.	CASTVSSGNTIYF	TGTGCCAGCACCGTATCCTCTGGAAACACCATATATTTT
TRBV6-5	TRBJ1-1	TRBD1	.	CASSWTGGTEAFF	TGTGCCAGCAGTTGGACAGGGGGTACTGAAGCTTTCTTT
TRBV11-2	TRBJ2-1	TRBD2	.	CASSLVGGSYNEQFF	TGTGCCAGCAGCTTAGTGGGAGGGTCCTACAATGAGCAGTTCTTC
TRBV18	TRBJ2-1	TRBD2	.	CASSPLAGDYNEQFF	TGTGCCAGCTCACCTCTAGCGGGGGATTACAATGAGCAGTTCTTC
TRBV4-1	TRBJ1-3	TRBD1	.	CASSQTGGTASGNTIYF	TGCGCCAGCAGCCAGACAGGGGGCACTGCCTCTGGAAACACCATATATTTT
TRBV4-1	TRBJ2-7	.	.	CASSQNIAGLVYEQYF	TGCGCCAGCAGCCAGAACATTGCAGGGCTTGTGTACGAGCAGTACTTC
TRBV7-9	TRBJ2-3	.	.	CASSPTTVSTDTQYF	TGTGCCAGCAGCCCAACTACGGTTAGCACAGATACGCAGTATTTT
TRBV2	TRBJ1-5	.	.	CASSEKGGQPQHF	TGTGCCAGCAGTGAAAAAGGAGGTCAGCCCCAGCATTTT
TRBV7-2	TRBJ2-3	TRBD2	.	CASSLTGRGVADTQYF	TGTGCCAGCAGCCTGACCGGGAGGGGAGTAGCAGATACGCAGTATTTT
TRBV6-5	TRBJ2-3	.	.	CASSLVGTTDTQYF	TGTGCCAGCAGTTTGGTCGGGACAACAGATACGCAGTATTTT
TRBV4-2	TRBJ2-5	TRBD2	.	CASSRGLGETQYF	TGTGCCAGCAGCCGGGGACTAGGAGAGACCCAGTACTTC
TRBV29-1	TRBJ2-7	.	.	CSVWTDYYEQYF	TGCAGCGTTTGGACAGATTACTACGAGCAGTACTTC
TRBV7-6	TRBJ2-5	.	.	CASSLGGQETQYF	TGTGCCAGCAGCTTAGGCGGGCAAGAGACCCAGTACTTC
TRBV2	TRBJ1-2	.	.	CASNDQVGGSSGYTF	TGTGCCAGCAATGATCAAGTGGGGGGGTCCAGTGGCTACACCTTC
TRBV7-9	TRBJ2-7	.	.	CASSPEEAFKGGNEQYF	TGTGCCAGCAGCCCCGAGGAGGCCTTTAAGGGAGGAAACGAGCAGTACTTC
TRBV27	TRBJ1-1	.	once	CASSQGGEAFF	TGTGCCAGCAGCCAGGGTGGTGAAGCTTTCTTT
TRBV28	TRBJ2-7	TRBD1	.	CASSLYITGAYEQYF	TGTGCCAGCAGTTTATACATAACAGGGGCCTACGAGCAGTACTTC
TRBV7-2	TRBJ1-5	.	.	CASSLGRESWQPQHF	TGTGCCAGCAGCTTAGGTCGGGAAAGCTGGCAGCCCCAGCATTTT
TRBV13	TRBJ2-5	.	once	CASSKDDWGREETQYF	TGTGCCAGCAGCAAGGACGATTGGGGGCGGGAGGAGACCCAGTACTTC
TRBV6-1	TRBJ2-2	.	.	CASSEGGRTGELFF	TGTGCCAGCAGTGAGGGGGGGCGCACCGGGGAGCTGTTTTTT
TRBV6-5	TRBJ1-2	TRBD1	.	CASSYSPGQGGGYTF	TGTGCCAGCAGTTACTCCCCAGGACAGGGGGGCGGCTACACCTTC
TRBV12-5	TRBJ2-3	.	.	CASGPQTDTQYF	TGTGCTAGTGGACCCCAGACAGATACGCAGTATTTT
TRBV2	TRBJ1-5	TRBD1	.	CASTAQGQINQPQHF	TGTGCCAGCACAGCCCAGGGACAGATCAATCAGCCCCAGCATTTT
TRBV9	TRBJ2-5	.	.	CASSVDGSSGETQYF	TGTGCCAGCAGCGTAGATGGTAGTAGCGGAGAGACCCAGTACTTC
TRBV19	TRBJ2-5	TRBD1	.	CASSPRTGQQETQYF	TGTGCCAGTAGCCCTCGGACAGGCCAACAAGAGACCCAGTACTTC
TRBV2	TRBJ2-7	.	.	CATSRIRGREGEQYF	TGTGCCACTTCGAGGATCAGGGGCCGCGAGGGCGAGCAGTACTTC
TRBV30	TRBJ1-6	.	.	CAWIRGRSPLHF	TGTGCCTGGATCCGGGGGAGGTCACCCCTCCACTTT
TRBV6-5	TRBJ1-2	TRBD1	.	CASSYGGTGVVYGYTF	TGTGCCAGCAGTTACGGAGGGACAGGAGTTGTCTATGGCTACACCTTC
TRBV25-1	TRBJ1-6	.	few	CASSVSGVRNSPLHF	TGTGCCAGCAGTGTGTCAGGGGTGCGGAATTCACCCCTCCACTTT
TRBV9	TRBJ1-1	TRBD1	.	CASSEAQTGPNTEAFF	TGTGCCAGCAGCGAGGCCCAGACAGGGCCCAACACTGAAGCTTTCTTT
TRBV7-8	TRBJ1-5	TRBD1	few	CASSTGGGQPQHF	TGTGCCAGCAGTACAGGGGGCGGACAGCCCCAGCATTTT
TRBV6-5	TRBJ1-2	TRBD1	.	CASRRPGTGNYGYTF	TGTGCCAGCAGACGTCCCGGGACAGGGAACTATGGCTACACCTTC
TRBV27	TRBJ1-4	TRBD1	.	CASSLLGTGDEKLFF	TGTGCCAGCAGTCTTTTGGGGACAGGGGATGAAAAACTGTTTTTT
TRBV5-1	TRBJ1-2	.	.	CASSSDSYGYTF	TGCGCCAGCAGCTCTGACAGCTATGGCTACACCTTC
TRBV13	TRBJ2-1	TRBD1	.	CASSLRDRVNEQFF	TGTGCCAGCAGCTTAAGGGACAGGGTCAATGAGCAGTTCTTC
TRBV5-4	TRBJ1-2	TRBD1	few	CASSIRGTVGYTF	TGTGCCAGCAGCATTCGTGGGACAGTCGGCTACACCTTC
TRBV6-5	TRBJ1-4	TRBD1	.	CASSYLGQGEKLFF	TGTGCCAGCAGTTATCTCGGACAGGGGGAAAAACTGTTTTTT
TRBV7-9	TRBJ1-4	.	.	CASSLRGTNEKLFF	TGTGCCAGCAGCCTCAGGGGTACTAATGAAAAACTGTTTTTT
TRBV2	TRBJ2-5	TRBD2	.	CASGSGGGKTQYF	TGTGCCAGCGGTAGCGGGGGCGGAAAGACCCAGTACTTC
TRBV4-3	TRBJ2-1	.	.	CASSQVAGFYNEQFF	TGCGCCAGCAGCCAAGTGGCAGGATTCTACAATGAGCAGTTCTTC